The clone carrying this T cell receptor beta chain was seen a few times. The sample belongs to a study of cytomegalovirus exposure and HLA in healthy donors. The study ran its PCR with 60 Vbeta and 13 Jbeta primers. The data were produced by immunoSEQ multiplex PCR, yet TCRdb's version contains in-frame clones alone and is incomplete. The data contain 150,000 to 200,000 clones, 65% to 75% of them singletons. J lost 5 bases, V lost 0 bases, and 5 bases had no gene match. Germline V gene sequence: CDR1 SGHTA, CDR2 FQGTGA. This CDR3 is built from 15 residues. The sample taken for sequencing was PBMCs. The rearrangement links TRBV7-3 to TRBJ2-3; 7 positions agree with TRBD2. The TCR sequence derives from a human donor in good health. CDR3 protein: CASSLTAGRGDTQYF. The CDR3 nucleotides read TGTGCCAGCAGCTTAACGGCTGGGAGGGGAGATACGCAGTATTTT.